This T cell receptor beta chain comes out of a study of blood T cell repertoires in COVID-19. Across the whole study: Collection of acute and convalescent COVID-19 samples took place in the United States, Italy and Spain. T cells, B-cell-depleted T cells, or PBMCs supplied cDNA or gDNA.

Authors' data handling: Researchers report that nucleated cell counts were estimated from reference gene primer amplification. Profiled with immunoSEQ multiplex PCR; TCRdb holds only in-frame clones, not every one. D and trimming come from the DNA, and the V and J calls and clone size come from that table. The sample carries about 260,000 clones, approximately 79% recorded once. Categorization into cohorts depended on clinical history that participants reported. There are 13 residues in the CDR3. The germline gives CDR1 SNHLY, CDR2 FYNNEI. The ends were cut back, 7 bases at V and 3 bases at J, with 13 bases in the middle.

Material for sequencing was PBMCs or T cells enriched from blood (not recorded which). The TCR was taken from a man under 40 with acute COVID-19. The chain joins TRBV2 to TRBJ2-7, with no clear D. CDR3 region: CASKNSYLYEQYV. The CDR3 DNA reads as TGTGCCAGCAAAAACTCATACCTCTACGAGCAGTACGTC.